The rows below give T cell receptor beta chains drawn from one sample of a study of blood T cell repertoires in COVID-19. Measured with immunoSEQ multiplex PCR; TCRdb has only the in-frame clones, and not every one. The sample holds about 260,000 clones; more than 75% are singletons and the top ten take roughly 5.6%. Sequenced material: peripheral blood. Source of these receptors: a woman aged 55-70 years with COVID-19, enrolled during active disease. CDR3s include the opening cysteine and the closing phenylalanine or tryptophan. D genes are given only for firm matches. Clone sizes are given selectively: once, few, many, or a class where the clone is expanded.

TRBV7-6	TRBJ1-4	-	TRBD1	TGTGCCAGCAGCTCCGGGACAGGGCTTGAAAAACTGTTTTTT	CASSSGTGLEKLFF
TRBV28	TRBJ2-1	-	TRBD1	TGTGCCAGCAGTTCGCCGGGACAGGGTGGCAATGAGCAGTTCTTC	CASSSPGQGGNEQFF
TRBV4-2	TRBJ1-1	-	-	TGTGCCAGCAGCCTGATCCAGGGCACTGAAGCTTTCTTT	CASSLIQGTEAFF
TRBV30	TRBJ1-1	-	-	TGTGCCTGGAGTCTGGACAGGAACACTGAAGCTTTCTTT	CAWSLDRNTEAFF
TRBV14	TRBJ2-1	once	-	TGTGCCAGCAGCCATCCCAAGCGCCACTCCTACAATGAGCAGTTCTTC	CASSHPKRHSYNEQFF
TRBV19	TRBJ1-5	few	TRBD1	TGTGCCAGTAGTCTTGGACAGGTCCCTCAGCCCCAGCATTTT	CASSLGQVPQPQHF
TRBV30	TRBJ1-6	-	-	TGTGCCTGGAAGTCGGCGTGGGAGAATTCACCCCTCCACTTT	CAWKSAWENSPLHF
TRBV19	TRBJ1-4	-	TRBD1	TGTGCCAGTAGTAAAATACAGGGGGCAAGTGAAAAACTGTTTTTT	CASSKIQGASEKLFF
TRBV30	TRBJ1-6	once	-	TGTGCCTGGCGTGAAACTGGGCCTATTAATTCACCCCTCCACTTT	CAWRETGPINSPLHF
TRBV2	TRBJ2-7	few	TRBD2	TGTGCCAGCAGTGAAGAAGCGGGAGCTGCTTTCGAGCAGTACTTC	CASSEEAGAAFEQYF
TRBV7-6	TRBJ1-6	once	-	TGTGCCAGCAGCTTAGATCCCGGACAGAATTCACCCCTCCACTTT	CASSLDPGQNSPLHF
TRBV7-9	TRBJ1-2	-	-	TGTGCCAGCAGCCCCTCGTTAACGTGGGGCGGCTACACCTTC	CASSPSLTWGGYTF
TRBV9	TRBJ2-1	-	-	TGTGCCAGCAGCGTAGCGTCGAGTGGGCGCAATGAGCAGTTCTTC	CASSVASSGRNEQFF
TRBV2	TRBJ2-2	once	TRBD2	TGTGCCAGCAGGATAGCTAGCGGGAGCACCGGGGAGCTGTTTTTT	CASRIASGSTGELFF
TRBV30	TRBJ2-7	-	TRBD2	TGTGCCTGGAGGGCGGGACTAGTACGCGAGCAGTACTTC	CAWRAGLVREQYF
TRBV28	TRBJ2-7	-	-	TGTGCCAGCAGAACCTCCGGGTCTCTAGCTGCGAGGGAGCAGTACTTC	CASRTSGSLAAREQYF
TRBV6-5	TRBJ2-7	few	TRBD1	TGTGCCAGCAGCCGGGACAGGGGGCTCCACGAGCAGTACTTC	CASSRDRGLHEQYF
TRBV6-5	TRBJ2-3	-	-	TGTGCCAGCAGTTATGGGGGCCGCACAGATACGCAGTATTTT	CASSYGGRTDTQYF
TRBV5-6	TRBJ1-2	once	-	TGTGCCAGCAGCTTGGACATTCACTATGGCTACACCTTC	CASSLDIHYGYTF
TRBV19	TRBJ1-1	-	TRBD1	TGTGCCAGTAGCTTGACAGGGGCCGTGAACACTGAAGCTTTCTTT	CASSLTGAVNTEAFF
TRBV24-1	TRBJ2-2	-	TRBD1	TGTGCCACCAGTGATTCGGGTGGCAGGGGGCCCGGGGAGCTGTTTTTT	CATSDSGGRGPGELFF
TRBV14	TRBJ2-3	-	TRBD2	TGTGCCAGCAGCCAAGACCGAGCAGGCCTAGCGGGCCTAGATACGCAGTATTTT	CASSQDRAGLAGLDTQYF
TRBV13	TRBJ2-3	-	TRBD2	TGTGCCAGCAGCTTATCTAGCGGGAGGGGCACAGATACGCAGTATTTT	CASSLSSGRGTDTQYF
TRBV5-1	TRBJ1-5	-	-	TGCGCCAGCAGCTTGGGCGGACATTCAAATCAGCCCCAGCATTTT	CASSLGGHSNQPQHF
TRBV7-2	TRBJ1-4	-	TRBD1	TGTGCCAGCAGCCAGGGACAGGGCTTGGGTGAAAAACTGTTTTTT	CASSQGQGLGEKLFF
TRBV6-2/TRBV6-3	TRBJ1-5	-	TRBD1	TGTGCCAGCATCCCAGGGGGTTCTCATCAGCCCCAGCATTTT	CASIPGGSHQPQHF
TRBV24-1	TRBJ2-3	-	TRBD2	TGTGCCACCGCTCCCCGTCCTGGACTAGCTCTCACAGATACGCAGTATTTT	CATAPRPGLALTDTQYF
TRBV7-8	TRBJ1-1	-	-	TGTGCCAGCAGCTTAGCGACAGGATCTATGAACACTGAAGCTTTCTTT	CASSLATGSMNTEAFF
TRBV27	TRBJ2-7	-	-	TGTGCCAGCAGACGCCGGGGCTCCTACGAGCAGTACTTC	CASRRRGSYEQYF
TRBV28	TRBJ2-1	-	TRBD2	TGTGCCAGCAGCCCGGGACTAGCGGAATACAATGAGCAGTTCTTC	CASSPGLAEYNEQFF
TRBV30	TRBJ1-6	-	-	TGTGCCTGGAGGAGGTATGGGAATTCACCCCTCCACTTT	CAWRRYGNSPLHF
TRBV7-9	TRBJ2-1	-	-	TGTGCCAGCAGCTTAGGTGACTACTACAATGAGCAGTTCTTC	CASSLGDYYNEQFF
TRBV29-1	TRBJ1-2	-	TRBD1	TGCAGCGTTGAAACAGGGGAGGATAACTATGGCTACACCTTC	CSVETGEDNYGYTF
TRBV7-2	TRBJ1-1	-	-	TGTGCCAGCAGGCAAGCGGGGTCGGTGAACACTGAAGCTTTCTTT	CASRQAGSVNTEAFF
TRBV6-1	TRBJ2-1	-	TRBD2	TGTGCCAGCAGTGAGGTCTGGCTAGCGGGGGAAAATGAGCAGTTCTTC	CASSEVWLAGENEQFF
TRBV6-5	TRBJ1-6	-	-	TGTGCCAGCAGTCCGGTGGGGGGGAATAATTCACCCCTCCACTTT	CASSPVGGNNSPLHF
TRBV5-1	TRBJ1-1	few	-	TGCGCCAGCAGCTTGACCAGTTCGAACACTGAAGCTTTCTTT	CASSLTSSNTEAFF
TRBV14	TRBJ1-5	-	-	TGTGCCAGCAGCCAAGATAGAATGCAGCCCCAGCATTTT	CASSQDRMQPQHF
TRBV19	TRBJ1-5	-	-	TGTGCCAGTAGCTCGGGGAGCCGGAGCAATCAGCCCCAGCATTTT	CASSSGSRSNQPQHF
TRBV5-6	TRBJ1-5	many	-	TGTGCCAGCAGCCACGGCGGGCGCGCTTATAGCAATCAGCCCCAGCATTTT	CASSHGGRAYSNQPQHF
TRBV7-2	TRBJ2-5	-	TRBD2	TGTGCCAGCAGCTTAAGCGGGAGGGAGAAGACCCAGTACTTC	CASSLSGREKTQYF
TRBV19	TRBJ2-7	once	TRBD2	TGTGCCAGTAGTAACCGACTAGCGGGGACTTCCTACGAGCAGTACTTC	CASSNRLAGTSYEQYF
TRBV28	TRBJ1-2	-	TRBD1	TGTGCCAGCAGTACGGACAGGGTCGGCTACACCTTC	CASSTDRVGYTF
TRBV14	TRBJ2-6	-	TRBD2	TGTGCCAGCAGCCAGCCTGGCGGGAGGGCCCCAGCTGGGGCCAACGTCCTGACTTTC	CASSQPGGRAPAGANVLTF
TRBV7-9	TRBJ1-2	-	TRBD1	TGTGCCAGCAGCTTATGGGACAGGTCTTATGGCTACACCTTC	CASSLWDRSYGYTF
TRBV27	TRBJ2-2	-	TRBD2	TGTGCCAGCAGTTTATGGGGCAAGCGGGGCCGCACCGGGGAGCTGTTTTTT	CASSLWGKRGRTGELFF
TRBV21-1	TRBJ1-2	-	-	TGTGCCAGCAGTACGTGTCGGGACAGGGACCAACCGGCCTATGGCTACACCTTC	CASSTCRDRDQPAYGYTF
TRBV29-1	TRBJ1-5	-	-	TGCAGCGTTCGTACCGGAGGAGGACAGCCCCAGCATTTT	CSVRTGGGQPQHF
TRBV28	TRBJ1-5	-	TRBD1	TGTGCCAGCAAGGAGGGGGCGGGTCAGCCCCAGCATTTT	CASKEGAGQPQHF
TRBV5-1	TRBJ1-1	few	-	TGCGCCAGCAGCTTGTGGGCGAACACTGAAGCTTTCTTT	CASSLWANTEAFF